Listed below are T cell receptor beta chains from one sample, sequenced in a study of shared clonotypes between healthy human individuals. Measured with immunoSEQ multiplex PCR; TCRdb has only the in-frame clones, and not every one. The sample holds 2,500,000 or so clones; roughly 92% are singletons and the top ten take 0.37%. The sequenced sample was naive CD4+ T cells from PBMCs. All receptors derive from a man aged 18 to 35 in good health. Some clones in this sample may be carry-over from other donors' samples. The CDR3 runs from the conserved cysteine through the conserved F or W. The order of the fields is D gene, clone size, V gene, J gene, CDR3 protein, CDR3 DNA. D genes are given only for firm matches. Rows may omit the clone size; those that give it use once, few, many or a size class.

d_call: TRBD1
clone_size: few
v_call: TRBV28
j_call: TRBJ1-5
cdr3_aa: CAGGQSNQPQHF
cdr3_nt: TGTGCCGGGGGACAGAGCAATCAGCCCCAGCATTTT

d_call: NA
clone_size: NA
v_call: TRBV28
j_call: TRBJ2-7
cdr3_aa: CASSLLGLLSYEQYF
cdr3_nt: TGTGCCAGCAGTTTGTTAGGCCTGCTCTCCTACGAGCAGTACTTC

d_call: NA
clone_size: NA
v_call: TRBV19
j_call: TRBJ2-3
cdr3_aa: CASRQRDTQYF
cdr3_nt: TGTGCCAGTAGGCAAAGGGATACGCAGTATTTT

d_call: NA
clone_size: NA
v_call: TRBV27
j_call: TRBJ1-1
cdr3_aa: CASSLKGTTEAFF
cdr3_nt: TGTGCCAGCAGTTTAAAGGGTACCACTGAAGCTTTCTTT

d_call: TRBD1
clone_size: NA
v_call: TRBV7-3
j_call: TRBJ2-1
cdr3_aa: CASSLIRDRGRTPANEQFF
cdr3_nt: TGTGCCAGCAGCCTTATCCGGGACAGGGGGCGAACGCCGGCCAATGAGCAGTTCTTC

d_call: TRBD2
clone_size: NA
v_call: TRBV4-2
j_call: TRBJ2-1
cdr3_aa: CASSPRTSGSSYNEQFF
cdr3_nt: TGTGCCAGCAGCCCTCGGACTAGCGGGAGCTCCTACAATGAGCAGTTCTTC

d_call: TRBD2
clone_size: few
v_call: TRBV28
j_call: TRBJ2-7
cdr3_aa: CASSDLTGTSGRGYEQYF
cdr3_nt: TGTGCCAGCAGTGATCTCACCGGGACTAGCGGGAGGGGCTACGAGCAGTACTTC

d_call: NA
clone_size: few
v_call: TRBV5-1
j_call: TRBJ1-5
cdr3_aa: CASSLNSGDQPQHF
cdr3_nt: TGCGCCAGCAGCCTTAACAGTGGGGATCAGCCCCAGCATTTT

d_call: TRBD1
clone_size: once
v_call: TRBV5-1
j_call: TRBJ1-4
cdr3_aa: CASSPTGGTEKLFF
cdr3_nt: TGCGCCAGCAGCCCCACAGGGGGGACTGAAAAACTGTTTTTT

d_call: TRBD1
clone_size: NA
v_call: TRBV5-1
j_call: TRBJ2-5
cdr3_aa: CASSWDRARETQYF
cdr3_nt: TGCGCCAGCAGCTGGGACAGGGCGCGCGAGACCCAGTACTTC

d_call: TRBD1
clone_size: NA
v_call: TRBV28
j_call: TRBJ1-3
cdr3_aa: CASSAVDRVSGNTIYF
cdr3_nt: TGTGCCAGCAGTGCAGTGGACAGGGTCTCTGGAAACACCATATATTTT

d_call: TRBD2
clone_size: NA
v_call: TRBV2
j_call: TRBJ2-3
cdr3_aa: CASSGPGGMGTQYF
cdr3_nt: TGTGCCAGCAGTGGCCCGGGGGGGATGGGTACGCAGTATTTT

d_call: TRBD2
clone_size: NA
v_call: TRBV5-1
j_call: TRBJ2-3
cdr3_aa: CASSSQGLAGVADTQYF
cdr3_nt: TGCGCCAGCAGCTCGCAGGGACTAGCGGGGGTGGCAGATACGCAGTATTTT

d_call: NA
clone_size: NA
v_call: TRBV6-5
j_call: TRBJ2-2
cdr3_aa: CASTNPTGELFF
cdr3_nt: TGTGCCAGCACCAACCCTACCGGGGAGCTGTTTTTT

d_call: TRBD1
clone_size: NA
v_call: TRBV19
j_call: TRBJ2-4
cdr3_aa: CASSIGLKAGGNIQYF
cdr3_nt: TGTGCCAGTAGTATAGGACTCAAGGCAGGGGGAAACATTCAGTACTTC

d_call: TRBD1
clone_size: NA
v_call: TRBV18
j_call: TRBJ2-7
cdr3_aa: CASSPDRVQYF
cdr3_nt: TGTGCCAGCTCACCGGACAGGGTGCAGTACTTC

d_call: NA
clone_size: NA
v_call: TRBV29-1
j_call: TRBJ2-7
cdr3_aa: CSVARGRGYEQYF
cdr3_nt: TGCAGCGTTGCCAGGGGTCGGGGCTACGAGCAGTACTTC

d_call: NA
clone_size: NA
v_call: TRBV7-9
j_call: TRBJ1-2
cdr3_aa: CASSPDNGANYGYTF
cdr3_nt: TGTGCCAGCAGCCCGGACAACGGGGCAAACTATGGCTACACCTTC

d_call: NA
clone_size: NA
v_call: TRBV27
j_call: TRBJ2-7
cdr3_aa: CASSWRGFNEQYF
cdr3_nt: TGTGCCAGCAGTTGGAGGGGGTTTAACGAGCAGTACTTC

d_call: NA
clone_size: NA
v_call: TRBV7-6
j_call: TRBJ1-1
cdr3_aa: CASSLATRTEAFF
cdr3_nt: TGTGCCAGCAGCTTAGCCACCCGAACTGAAGCTTTCTTT

d_call: NA
clone_size: NA
v_call: TRBV28
j_call: TRBJ1-5
cdr3_aa: CASRWGANQPQHF
cdr3_nt: TGTGCCAGCCGATGGGGGGCCAATCAGCCCCAGCATTTT

d_call: TRBD1
clone_size: NA
v_call: TRBV27
j_call: TRBJ1-6
cdr3_aa: CASSLGAGGFQPLHF
cdr3_nt: TGTGCCAGCAGTTTGGGTGCAGGGGGATTTCAACCCCTCCACTTT

d_call: TRBD2
clone_size: few
v_call: TRBV25-1
j_call: TRBJ2-5
cdr3_aa: CASRALAGGGETQYF
cdr3_nt: TGTGCCAGCAGAGCTCTAGCGGGAGGGGGTGAGACCCAGTACTTC

d_call: NA
clone_size: once
v_call: TRBV1
j_call: TRBJ1-1
cdr3_aa: CTSSHPLQGDTEAFF
cdr3_nt: TGCACCAGCAGCCATCCATTACAGGGGGACACTGAAGCTTTCTTT

d_call: NA
clone_size: NA
v_call: TRBV7-9
j_call: TRBJ2-1
cdr3_aa: CASSLAPNEQFF
cdr3_nt: TGTGCCAGCAGCTTAGCGCCCAATGAGCAGTTCTTC

d_call: NA
clone_size: NA
v_call: TRBV5-1
j_call: TRBJ2-1
cdr3_aa: CASSLGGAVYNEQFF
cdr3_nt: TGCGCCAGCAGCTTGGGGGGCGCAGTCTACAATGAGCAGTTCTTC

d_call: NA
clone_size: NA
v_call: TRBV7-3
j_call: TRBJ2-2
cdr3_aa: CASSLSNGGELFF
cdr3_nt: TGTGCCAGCAGCTTAAGTAATGGCGGGGAGCTGTTTTTT

d_call: NA
clone_size: NA
v_call: TRBV15
j_call: TRBJ2-7
cdr3_aa: CATSRVGASYEQYF
cdr3_nt: TGTGCCACCAGCAGAGTCGGAGCCTCCTACGAGCAGTACTTC

d_call: TRBD1
clone_size: NA
v_call: TRBV9
j_call: TRBJ1-1
cdr3_aa: CASSVGQGAQGEAFF
cdr3_nt: TGTGCCAGCAGCGTAGGACAGGGGGCGCAGGGTGAAGCTTTCTTT

d_call: TRBD2
clone_size: once
v_call: TRBV5-1
j_call: TRBJ2-5
cdr3_aa: CASSPGTRRGETQYF
cdr3_nt: TGCGCCAGCAGTCCGGGGACTAGGAGGGGAGAGACCCAGTACTTC

d_call: NA
clone_size: NA
v_call: TRBV27
j_call: TRBJ1-5
cdr3_aa: CASSLGRPYSNQPQHF
cdr3_nt: TGTGCCAGCAGTTTAGGCAGACCTTATAGCAATCAGCCCCAGCATTTT

d_call: NA
clone_size: NA
v_call: TRBV9
j_call: TRBJ2-3
cdr3_aa: CASSLSSSTDTQYF
cdr3_nt: TGTGCCAGCAGCCTTTCATCCAGCACAGATACGCAGTATTTT

d_call: NA
clone_size: NA
v_call: TRBV6-5
j_call: TRBJ2-7
cdr3_aa: CASSYGRGLFEQYF
cdr3_nt: TGTGCCAGCAGTTACGGCAGGGGATTATTCGAGCAGTACTTC

d_call: NA
clone_size: NA
v_call: TRBV28
j_call: TRBJ1-1
cdr3_aa: CATRGRNTEAFF
cdr3_nt: TGTGCCACCAGGGGTAGGAACACTGAAGCTTTCTTT

d_call: NA
clone_size: NA
v_call: TRBV14
j_call: TRBJ2-1
cdr3_aa: CASSQEGDFYNEQFF
cdr3_nt: TGTGCCAGCAGCCAAGAAGGGGATTTCTACAATGAGCAGTTCTTC

d_call: NA
clone_size: NA
v_call: TRBV7-3
j_call: TRBJ2-1
cdr3_aa: CASSPSRSDNEQFF
cdr3_nt: TGTGCCAGCAGCCCTTCCAGGTCGGACAATGAGCAGTTCTTC

d_call: NA
clone_size: NA
v_call: TRBV5-4
j_call: TRBJ1-2
cdr3_aa: CASSLVGGGYTF
cdr3_nt: TGTGCCAGCAGCTTGGTTGGGGGAGGCTACACCTTC

d_call: NA
clone_size: once
v_call: TRBV28
j_call: TRBJ1-2
cdr3_aa: CASSLQPRRGTGYTF
cdr3_nt: TGTGCCAGCAGTTTACAACCTCGGAGGGGGACGGGCTACACCTTC

d_call: NA
clone_size: NA
v_call: TRBV5-4
j_call: TRBJ1-1
cdr3_aa: CASSLGGSTEAFF
cdr3_nt: TGTGCCAGCAGCTTGGGGGGGTCCACTGAAGCTTTCTTT

d_call: NA
clone_size: NA
v_call: TRBV5-1
j_call: TRBJ1-2
cdr3_aa: CASSLAVSTGNNYGYTF
cdr3_nt: TGCGCCAGCAGCTTGGCGGTGAGCACAGGTAACAACTATGGCTACACCTTC

d_call: TRBD1
clone_size: NA
v_call: TRBV7-2
j_call: TRBJ1-2
cdr3_aa: CASSFWTGGLIYGYTF
cdr3_nt: TGTGCCAGCAGCTTTTGGACAGGGGGCTTGATCTATGGCTACACCTTC

d_call: NA
clone_size: NA
v_call: TRBV7-2
j_call: TRBJ2-7
cdr3_aa: CASSLGPSYEQYF
cdr3_nt: TGTGCCAGCAGCTTAGGGCCCAGCTACGAGCAGTACTTC

d_call: NA
clone_size: NA
v_call: TRBV11-2
j_call: TRBJ2-7
cdr3_aa: CASSLVSKIYEQYF
cdr3_nt: TGTGCCAGCAGCTTAGTTTCGAAAATCTACGAGCAGTACTTC

d_call: NA
clone_size: NA
v_call: TRBV2
j_call: TRBJ1-2
cdr3_aa: CASGANGGYTF
cdr3_nt: TGTGCCAGCGGGGCAAACGGAGGCTACACCTTC

d_call: TRBD1
clone_size: NA
v_call: TRBV10-3
j_call: TRBJ1-4
cdr3_aa: CAIRDRDRVSEKLFF
cdr3_nt: TGTGCCATCAGAGACCGGGACAGGGTCAGCGAAAAACTGTTTTTT

d_call: TRBD2
clone_size: NA
v_call: TRBV4-1
j_call: TRBJ2-1
cdr3_aa: CASSQGRERLGEQFF
cdr3_nt: TGCGCCAGCAGCCAAGGGCGGGAGAGGTTGGGTGAGCAGTTCTTC

d_call: TRBD1
clone_size: NA
v_call: TRBV7-6
j_call: TRBJ2-7
cdr3_aa: CASSSGTVVSGEQYF
cdr3_nt: TGTGCCAGCAGCTCCGGGACAGTTGTCTCTGGGGAGCAGTACTTC

d_call: TRBD1
clone_size: NA
v_call: TRBV10-2
j_call: TRBJ2-7
cdr3_aa: CASSDRTGSRQYF
cdr3_nt: TGCGCCAGCAGTGACCGGACAGGGTCAAGGCAGTACTTC

d_call: TRBD2
clone_size: NA
v_call: TRBV9
j_call: TRBJ2-1
cdr3_aa: CASSVSRGASGRARRDNEQFF
cdr3_nt: TGTGCCAGCAGCGTAAGTAGAGGAGCTAGCGGGAGGGCGAGGAGGGACAATGAGCAGTTCTTC

d_call: NA
clone_size: NA
v_call: TRBV5-1
j_call: TRBJ2-4
cdr3_aa: CASSLGTRPTVKIQYF
cdr3_nt: TGCGCCAGCAGCTTGGGAACCAGACCTACAGTCAAGATTCAGTACTTC

d_call: NA
clone_size: few
v_call: TRBV19
j_call: TRBJ1-5
cdr3_aa: CASTDGREYSNQPQHF
cdr3_nt: TGTGCCAGTACCGACGGTAGGGAATATAGCAATCAGCCCCAGCATTTT

d_call: NA
clone_size: NA
v_call: TRBV6-5
j_call: TRBJ1-1
cdr3_aa: CASSYRGGEAFF
cdr3_nt: TGTGCCAGCAGTTACAGGGGGGGTGAAGCTTTCTTT

d_call: TRBD2
clone_size: NA
v_call: TRBV7-9
j_call: TRBJ2-1
cdr3_aa: CASSPTSASSYNEQFF
cdr3_nt: TGTGCCAGCAGCCCAACTAGCGCTAGCTCCTACAATGAGCAGTTCTTC

d_call: NA
clone_size: NA
v_call: TRBV18
j_call: TRBJ2-3
cdr3_aa: CASSPRSREDTQYF
cdr3_nt: TGTGCCAGCTCACCACGTTCGCGAGAGGATACGCAGTATTTT